The next 16 T cell receptor beta chains were all read from a single sample in a study of blood T cell repertoires in COVID-19. Produced via immunoSEQ multiplex PCR; TCRdb's table is partial and in-frame only. This sample carries more than 200,000 clones, roughly 83% of them seen once, and the ten largest clones take around 25%. Source material: peripheral blood. These receptors all come from a man in his forties with acute or convalescent COVID-19.

The rearrangement joins TRBV10-1 to TRBJ2-7, with 12 bases lining up with TRBD2. This CDR3 comprises 15 residues. The germline V gene encodes CDR1 WNHNN and CDR2 SYGVQD (reference sequence). The trim removed 0 bases at V and 5 bases at J, leaving 2 bases unmatched. CDR3 sequence (DNA): TGCGCCAGCAGTGAGTCGACTAGCGGGAGTGACGAGCAGTACTTC. This gives the protein CASSESTSGSDEQYF.

The chain has TRBV6-4 and TRBJ2-1; D is unclear. The CDR3 runs 13 residues. The germline V gene encodes CDR1 MRHNA and CDR2 SNTAGT. The V end was cut by 5 bases, the J end by 2 bases, with 7 bases between. The CDR3 coding sequence is TGTGCCAGCAGTCTAGAAACCTACAATGAGCAGTTCTTC. This translates into CASSLETYNEQFF.

This chain links TRBV5-4 with TRBJ2-3, with 13 bases that match TRBD2. This CDR3 is built from 13 residues. Germline CDR1 is SGHNT and CDR2 is YYREEE (reference sequence). V lost 7 bases and J lost 4; bases outside the gene matches: 0. In nucleotides, the CDR3 is TGTGCCAGCGGACTAGCGGGAGCAGATACGCAGTATTTT. The encoded protein is CASGLAGADTQYF. The full variable domain, its missing parts supplied by reference TRBV5-4 and TRBJ2-3, is ETGVTQSPTHLIKTRGQQVTLRCSSQSGHNTVSWYQQALGQGPQFIFQYYREEENGRGNFPPRFSGLQFPNYSSELNVNALELDDSALYLCASGLAGADTQYFGPGTRLTVL.

The chain joins TRBV18 to TRBJ1-4; maybe TRBD1 (5 bases). The CDR3 length is 16 residues. Germline V lookup: CDR1 KGHSH, CDR2 LQKENI. With 3 bases removed from V and 7 bases from J, the gap between germline ends came to 18 bases. The DNA of the CDR3 is TGTGCCAGCTCACCTCCCCAGCGGGGACTGGGTGAAAAACTGTTTTTT. Amino acids: CASSPPQRGLGEKLFF. Drawing the rest from reference TRBV18 and TRBJ1-4, the complete variable domain is NAGVMQNPRHLVRRRGQEARLRCSPMKGHSHVYWYRQLPEEGLKFMVYLQKENIIDESGMPKERFSAEFPKEGPSILRIQQVVRGDSAAYFCASSPPQRGLGEKLFFGSGTQLSVL.

The chain combines TRBV27 with TRBJ1-1; D is perhaps TRBD1 (6 bases). V gave up 7 bases and J gave up 0 bases, with 15 bases separating them. The CDR3 consists of 15 residues. Looked up from germline, CDR1 is MNHEY and CDR2 is SMNVEV (reference sequence). As DNA, the CDR3 is TGTGCCAGCACCTCGCGGGCAGGGGTGAACACTGAAGCTTTCTTT. The encoded protein is CASTSRAGVNTEAFF.

The chain uses TRBV2 and TRBJ2-1, with 7 positions matching TRBD1. The ends lost 6 bases at V and 3 bases at J; junction bases unmatched: 5. In germline, CDR1 is SNHLY, CDR2 FYNNEI. The CDR3 has 14 residues. CDR3 in DNA: TGTGCCAGCAGGGGAGCAGGGGGCTACAATGAGCAGTTCTTC. As protein: CASRGAGGYNEQFF.

This chain joins TRBV9 and TRBJ2-1; TRBD2 might be the D (6 bases). From germline, CDR1 is SGDLS and CDR2 YYNGEE. Deletions cut 4 bases from V and 7 bases from J, with 15 bases between. The CDR3 runs 14 residues. The CDR3 DNA reads TGTGCCAGCAGCCCGAATATGGGGGGAAATGAGCAGTTCTTC. This codes for CASSPNMGGNEQFF.

A single count supports this clone. The chain has TRBV5-1 and TRBJ2-3; tentative D call: TRBD1 (5 bases). The CDR3 contains 13 residues. Germline V gene data show CDR1 as SGHRS and CDR2 as YFSETQ. V was pared by 4 bases and J by 6 bases, with 12 bases between. CDR3 residues: CASSRTLRDTQYF. Written as DNA, the CDR3 is TGCGCCAGCAGCCGGACACTCCGGGATACGCAGTATTTT.

The chain combines TRBV6-6 with TRBJ2-3, with 13 bases matching TRBD2. CDR1 and CDR2 (germline): MNHNY, SVGAGI (reference sequence). The CDR3 length is 16 residues. The V gene end was trimmed by 6 bases and the J gene end by 0 bases; junction bases not matched to a gene: 3. This CDR3 reads CASRRTSGSSTDTQYF. CDR3 sequence (DNA): TGTGCCAGCAGACGGACTAGCGGGAGTAGCACAGATACGCAGTATTTT.

V usage is TRBV18 and J usage is TRBJ2-6, with D possibly TRBD2 on 6 matching bases. Trimming stripped 8 bases from V and 2 bases from J, with 13 bases between. Per the germline V gene, CDR1 is KGHSH and CDR2 is LQKENI. This CDR3 is built from 15 residues. Written as DNA, the CDR3 is TGTGCCAGCCCCCGGGGAGGCACTGGGGCCAACGTCCTGACTTTC. Its protein product is CASPRGGTGANVLTF.

The rearrangement joins TRBV9 to TRBJ1-5; possible D gene TRBD1, 5 bases. The CDR3 runs 15 residues. In germline, CDR1 is SGDLS, CDR2 YYNGEE. V lost 0 bases and J 6 bases, leaving 13 bases between the germline ends. CDR3 nucleotide sequence: TGTGCCAGCAGCGTAGGAACAGGAGTGGGTCAGCCCCAGCATTTT. Translated: CASSVGTGVGQPQHF. Full variable domain (outside the CDR3, taken from reference TRBV9 and TRBJ1-5): DSGVTQTPKHLITATGQRVTLRCSPRSGDLSVYWYQQSLDQGLQFLIQYYNGEERAKGNILERFSAQQFPDLHSELNLSSLELGDSALYFCASSVGTGVGQPQHFGDGTRLSIL.

The genes are TRBV7-8 and TRBJ1-3; 7 bases agree with TRBD1. CDR3 length: 14 residues. V lost 8 bases to trimming and J lost 0 bases; unmatched junction nucleotides: 4. Germline V gene sequence: CDR1 SGHVS, CDR2 FQNEAQ. The CDR3 spells CASGHRGSGNTIYF. CDR3 DNA: TGTGCCAGCGGACACAGGGGCTCTGGAAACACCATATATTTT.

The rearrangement links TRBV10-3 to TRBJ1-2, with D tentatively TRBD1 (6 bases). Germline V lookup: CDR1 ENHRY, CDR2 SYGVKD. V was pared by 5 bases and J by 7 bases, with 17 bases between. This CDR3 region has 14 residues. Written as DNA, the CDR3 is TGTGCCATCAGTCCCCTCACTCAGGGGTCTGGCTACACCTTC. Its protein is CAISPLTQGSGYTF.

The gene calls are TRBV5-1 and TRBJ2-7; 7 nucleotides line up with TRBD1. This CDR3 region has 16 residues. Per germline, CDR1 SGHRS and CDR2 YFSETQ. V gave up 0 bases and J gave up 4 bases; unmatched junction bases: 10. This chain's CDR3 is CASSLDSTGSIYEQYF. For the CDR3, the DNA is TGCGCCAGCAGCTTGGACTCGACAGGGTCGATATACGAGCAGTACTTC.

The chain recombines TRBV18 with TRBJ2-2; TRBD1 aligns across 9 bases. The CDR3 totals 17 residues. V shed 0 bases, J shed 1 base, and the junction held 3 bases outside the gene matches. The V gene's germline CDR1 is KGHSH and CDR2 LQKENI. The CDR3 reads CASSPPGQGQNTGELFF. In DNA form, the CDR3 reads TGTGCCAGCTCACCACCGGGACAGGGACAGAACACCGGGGAGCTGTTTTTT.

V and J are TRBV2 and TRBJ1-5, with D possibly matching TRBD1 (5 bases). The CDR3 has 13 residues. Germline V CDR1 and CDR2: SNHLY, FYNNEI. Trimming removed 6 bases from V and 4 bases from J, with 10 bases in between. CDR3 protein: CASSLDINQPQHF. CDR3 in DNA: TGTGCCAGCAGCCTGGACATAAATCAGCCCCAGCATTTT.